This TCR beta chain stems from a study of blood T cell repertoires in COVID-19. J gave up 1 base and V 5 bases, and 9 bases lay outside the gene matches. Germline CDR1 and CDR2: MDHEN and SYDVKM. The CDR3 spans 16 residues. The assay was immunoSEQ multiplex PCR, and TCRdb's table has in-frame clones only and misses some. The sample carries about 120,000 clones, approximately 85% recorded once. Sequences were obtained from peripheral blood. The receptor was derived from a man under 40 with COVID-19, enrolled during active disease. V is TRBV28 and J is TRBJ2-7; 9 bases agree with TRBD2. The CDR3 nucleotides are TGTGCCAGCAGTCCCCCCCAAGCGGGAGGTTCCTACGAGCAGTACTTC. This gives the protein CASSPPQAGGSYEQYF.